The TCR beta chain described here comes from a study of cytomegalovirus exposure and HLA in healthy donors. Overall study findings and caveats: Reports credit the classifier with highly specific, highly sensitive diagnosis of cytomegalovirus status. Subsequent analysis of the roughly 120 validation repertoires found a tendency for first-cohort TCR clusters to co-occur.

The repertoire was sequenced with immunoSEQ multiplex PCR; TCRdb's copy has only in-frame clones and lacks some. The sample includes about 160,000 clones, around nine tenths of them seen just once. The CDR3 runs 15 residues. V shed 4 bases and J 6 bases; nucleotides not matched to a gene: 5. Per germline, CDR1 KGHSH and CDR2 LQKENI. On this clone itself: What it recognizes is unknown.

This sequence joins TRBV18 and TRBJ2-7; 14 nucleotides line up with TRBD2. This receptor was identified in a man aged 18 to 29 in good health and CMV-seropositive. The sample was PBMCs. In nucleotides, the CDR3 is TGTGCCAGCTCACTCACCGGGACTAGCGGGAGCGAGCAGTACTTC. Translation gives CASSLTGTSGSEQYF.